What follows is one T cell receptor beta chain and its context. The antigen it recognizes is unknown. Base qualities were left out, and no much larger clone turns up one base away. TCR CDR3 regions were amplified from genomic DNA by multiplex PCR using the deep immunoSEQ assay. Genomic DNA extracted from each cell subset was distributed evenly over all wells of several immunoSEQ 96-well plates, and each plate served as one replicate. For sorted subsets, around 200 ng genomic DNA, equal to 30,000 or so T cell genomes, was loaded into each replicate PCR. The purified libraries were quantified using a Qubit 3.0 fluorometer, sized with a Bioanalyzer 2100, and then quantified again using the KAPA Library Quantification kit. Every immunoSEQ 96-well plate was sequenced on a dedicated single-read 150-cycle Illumina NextSeq 550 flow cell. The original methods were these. Because the immunoSEQ output held only junctional sequences and lacked quality scores, the filtering could not match the filtering applied to full-length reads. To assign V/J genes and CDR3, sequences were annotated using PyIR, a Python wrapper for IgBLAST v1.9, with IMGT germline references. Reads were filtered out if the reads had weak V/J assignments (E-value above 1e-6), no CDR3, stop codons, out-of-frame junctions, or ambiguous translated residues. A V3J clonotype was defined by an identical inferred V gene, J gene, and CDR3 amino acid sequence. Percentage overlap between repertoires was computed as shared unique clonotypes divided by the size of the smaller repertoire. RTK rarefaction, the Chao1 estimator, and Recon v2.1 estimates of unobserved clonotypes were used to assess repertoire richness. For all TCRbeta clonotypes obtained by the gDNA method from a handful of donors, generation probabilities were computed with OLGA. TCRdb provides this immuneACCESS table in a form limited to in-frame rearrangements. Some clones are lacking; in checked studies, under half of them reflect an unresolved V gene, and why the rest are absent is not known. That table is the source of V, J and clone size, and D and trimming were worked out from the DNA. This sample lists about 520,000 clones; 90% to 97% were detected once. The ten most abundant clones make up 0.05% to 0.07% of the sample.

CDR1 and CDR2 are drawn from the germline V gene (reference sequence): GTSNPN, SVGIG. Taken from cysteine to phenylalanine, the CDR3 has 16 residues. Solely the CDR3 DNA is kept, with 48 bases framed from the first base. V is trimmed back by 4 bases and J by 6 bases, and the junction contains 9 bases that no gene match accounts for. These data originate in a study of shared clonotypes between healthy human individuals (dated by TCRdb to 2020 to 2022). In terms of the full investigation: The cohort included a few men and a couple of women between 18 and 49 years of age. For each donor, three plates each were used for CD4 naive and CD4 memory, two plates were used for CD8 naive, and one plate was used for CD8 memory. The study deeply sequenced blood TCR repertoires of about 5 healthy adults to estimate repertoire size and the extent of clonotype sharing between individuals. To increase sequencing depth and limit assay-specific biases, TCR repertoire library preparation and sequencing were carried out by different laboratories using diverse techniques. Per donor, leukapheresis produced somewhere between about 0.85 and 10 billion PBMCs.

Healthy HIV-negative adults with no recently reported acute infections or vaccinations were included as donors. Every donor was a Caucasian adult residing in Nashville, Tennessee, USA. CD4+ T cells were enriched by magnetic negative selection, after which naive cells were positively selected on CD45RA and the negative fraction was taken as the memory subset. Blood was collected by leukapheresis, and PBMCs were isolated by Ficoll-Histopaque density gradient centrifugation and then cryopreserved in liquid nitrogen vapor phase. Purity and quantity of every magnetically sorted T cell population were checked by analytical flow cytometry. Each sorted fraction had its genomic DNA isolated and then quantified by UV absorbance on a Nanodrop 2000c. Overall study results and their limits: About 4.5% of naive CD4, roughly 3.6% of naive CD8, approximately 2.2% of memory CD4, and 0.4% of memory CD8 clonotypes were shared across a handful of donors. Higher generation probabilities were observed for clonotypes shared by all four sorted-subset donors than for non-shared clonotypes. Only blood was sampled, and tissue TCR repertoires likely differ from those in blood. Because the study included only a small number of donors, the genetic and exposure-history diversity represented was limited. Pairwise subsampling indicated that sequencing depth was expected to affect the degree of clonotype sharing among donors. Incomplete sequencing was indicated by rarefaction of sorted-subset datasets, despite the large sequencing depth. Larger estimated clonotype richness was generally found for naive subsets than for memory subsets.

The sequencing input was naive CD4+ T cells sorted from blood. What the cell subset or site label conveys for this sample: CD45RA+ positively selected. The TCR sequence derives from a woman under 40 in good health. The V and J genes are TRBV30 and TRBJ2-1; 13 bases in the junction line up with TRBD2. The CDR3 sequence is CAWTIGRTSGSNEQFF. The base sequence is TGTGCCTGGACCATCGGCCGGACTAGCGGGAGCAATGAGCAGTTCTTC. Full variable domain (CDR3 extended with the reference TRBV30 and TRBJ2-1 proteins): SQTIHQWPATLVQPVGSPLSLECTVEGTSNPNLYWYRQAAGRGLQLLFYSVGIGQISSEVPQNLSASRPQDRQFILSSKKLLLSDSGFYLCAWTIGRTSGSNEQFFGPGTRLTVL.